This T cell receptor beta chain appears in the sequencing data of a study of CD8 T cells in ankylosing spondylitis (dated by TCRdb to between 2016 and 2019). Looking at the study overall: To find TCR variants linked to disease, the study profiled T cell receptor beta repertoires in ankylosing spondylitis patients and healthy donors. In total, the full study cohort was made up of 95 to 110 healthy donors and more than 20 ankylosing spondylitis patients. Peripheral blood samples were taken, and synovial fluid was additionally collected from ankylosing spondylitis patients.

What the authors observed across the whole study: Significant enrichment of the disease-linked clones was reported in matched synovial fluid samples from ankylosing spondylitis patients. Some TCR beta motif variants had previously been reported in synovial fluid and blood of reactive arthritis patients, which suggested common disease-initiation mechanisms. In peripheral blood, the disease-linked clones were found at relatively low frequencies and had a CD8+ phenotype. A TCR beta motif of 8 or 9 highly homologous amino acid variants appeared characteristic of blood from ankylosing spondylitis patients.

Instrument used: Illumina HiSeq 2500. Quantitative 5'-RACE with molecular barcodes was the method used to prepare the TCR beta libraries. In the original analysis: To identify disease-linked TCR variants, a new computational method was used, one built on a probabilistic model of VDJ rearrangement. The raw public reads went through TCRdb reprocessing: fastp at Q25, MiXCR clone calling, in-frame beta chains kept. Each entry is one CDR3 protein sequence, shown with its most common DNA and genes. The V and J calls, along with clone size, are taken from TCRdb and not from the paper's own processing. Present in this sample are 250,000 or so distinct CDR3 sequences, more than 15% of which were seen just once. More than 25% of the sample goes to the ten largest clones. On this clonotype: There is no known antigen for this receptor. Base qualities were left out, and no much larger clone turns up one base away.

Including the terminal cysteine and phenylalanine, the CDR3 comprises 15 residues. Only the CDR3 DNA stays, 45 bases, in frame from base 1. The germline V gene encodes CDR1 LGHDT and CDR2 YNNKEL (reference sequence). V is trimmed back by 1 base and J by 2 bases, and the junction contains 2 bases that no gene match accounts for. The clonotype comes from a male donor with ankylosing spondylitis or in good health (not recorded which). Here the chain combines TRBV3-1 and TRBJ2-5, with 9 bases in between that match TRBD2. Material for sequencing was blood, either unsorted or a sorted T cell fraction (not recorded which). The CDR3 here reads CASSQGTSVQETQYF. At the DNA level, the sequence is TGTGCCAGCAGCCAAGGGACTAGCGTACAAGAGACCCAGTACTTC.